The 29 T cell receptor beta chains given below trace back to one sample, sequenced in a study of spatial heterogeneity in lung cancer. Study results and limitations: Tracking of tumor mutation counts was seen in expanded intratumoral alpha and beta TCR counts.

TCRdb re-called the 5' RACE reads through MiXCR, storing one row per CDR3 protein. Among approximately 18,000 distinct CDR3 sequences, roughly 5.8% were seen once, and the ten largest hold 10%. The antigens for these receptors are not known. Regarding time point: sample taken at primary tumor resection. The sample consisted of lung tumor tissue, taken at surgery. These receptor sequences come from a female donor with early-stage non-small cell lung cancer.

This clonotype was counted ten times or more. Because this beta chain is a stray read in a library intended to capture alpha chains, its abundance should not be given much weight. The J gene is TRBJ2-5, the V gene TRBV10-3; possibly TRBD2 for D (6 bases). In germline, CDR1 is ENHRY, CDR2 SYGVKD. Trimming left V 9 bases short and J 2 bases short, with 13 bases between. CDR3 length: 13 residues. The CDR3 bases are TGTGCCATAGGAGGGCCCTCGCAAGAGACCCAGTACTTC. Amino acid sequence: CAIGGPSQETQYF.

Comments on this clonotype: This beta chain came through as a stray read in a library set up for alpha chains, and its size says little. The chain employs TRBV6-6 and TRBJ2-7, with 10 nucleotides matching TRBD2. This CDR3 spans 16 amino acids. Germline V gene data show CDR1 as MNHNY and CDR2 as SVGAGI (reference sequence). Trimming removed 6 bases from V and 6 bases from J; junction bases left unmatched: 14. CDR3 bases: TGTGCCAGCAGAGGGAGTAGCGGGAGGCCCGGCCCCGAGCAGTACTTC. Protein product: CASRGSSGRPGPEQYF.

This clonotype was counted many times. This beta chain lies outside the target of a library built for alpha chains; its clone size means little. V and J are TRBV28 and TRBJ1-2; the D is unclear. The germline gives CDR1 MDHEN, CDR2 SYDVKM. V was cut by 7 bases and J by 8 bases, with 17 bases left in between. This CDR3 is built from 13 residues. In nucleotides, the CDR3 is TGTGCCAGCACCTCCCGGAACAGTCCGGGCTACACCTTC. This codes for CASTSRNSPGYTF.

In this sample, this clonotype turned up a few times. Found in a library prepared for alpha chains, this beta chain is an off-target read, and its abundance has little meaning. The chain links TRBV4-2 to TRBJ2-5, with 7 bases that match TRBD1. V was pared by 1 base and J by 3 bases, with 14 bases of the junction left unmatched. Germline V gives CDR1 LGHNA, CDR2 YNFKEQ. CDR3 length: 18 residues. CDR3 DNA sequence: TGTGCCAGCAGCCAAGGGCTTTCCTTTGGGACAGCGAAAGAGACCCAGTACTTC. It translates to CASSQGLSFGTAKETQYF.

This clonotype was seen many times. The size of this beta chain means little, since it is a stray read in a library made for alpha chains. As DNA, the CDR3 is TGCAGTGCTAACCCCGGAGTCGGGGAGCTGTTTTTT. Its protein is CSANPGVGELFF. J is TRBJ2-2 and V is TRBV20-1; unclear D gene. Trimming cost V 4 bases and J 7 bases, with 10 bases left between them. The germline gives CDR1 DFQATT, CDR2 SNEGSKA (reference sequence). This CDR3 comprises 12 residues.

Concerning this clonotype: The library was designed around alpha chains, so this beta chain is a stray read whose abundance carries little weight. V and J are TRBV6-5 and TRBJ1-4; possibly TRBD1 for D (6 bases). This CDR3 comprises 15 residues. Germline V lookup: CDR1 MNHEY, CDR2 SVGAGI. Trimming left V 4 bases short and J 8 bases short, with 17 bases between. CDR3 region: CASSSTRQVGEKLFF. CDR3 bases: TGTGCCAGCAGTTCCACACGACAGGTTGGGGAAAAACTGTTTTTT.

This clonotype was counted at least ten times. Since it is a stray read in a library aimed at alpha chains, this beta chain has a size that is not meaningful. The CDR3 reads CASSQSTANEQFF. CDR3 nucleotides: TGTGCCAGCAGTCAAAGCACCGCCAATGAGCAGTTCTTC. The J gene is TRBJ2-1, the V gene TRBV12-3 or TRBV12-4; D unclear. The CDR3 is 13 amino acids. The V end was cut by 5 bases, the J end by 6 bases, with 11 bases between.

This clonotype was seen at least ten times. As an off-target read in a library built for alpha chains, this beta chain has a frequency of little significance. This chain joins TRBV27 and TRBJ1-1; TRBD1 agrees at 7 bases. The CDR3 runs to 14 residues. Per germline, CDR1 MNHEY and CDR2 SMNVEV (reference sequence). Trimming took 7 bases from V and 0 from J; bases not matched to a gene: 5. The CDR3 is CASTPDRMNTEAFF. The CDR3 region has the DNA TGTGCCAGCACCCCGGACAGGATGAACACTGAAGCTTTCTTT.

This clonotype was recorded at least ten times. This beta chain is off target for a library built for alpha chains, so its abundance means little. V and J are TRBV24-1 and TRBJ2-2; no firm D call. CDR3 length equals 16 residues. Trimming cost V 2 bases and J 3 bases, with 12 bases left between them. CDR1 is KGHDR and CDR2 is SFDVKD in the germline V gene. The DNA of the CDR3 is TGTGCCACCAGTGATTCTTTGGCAGGTCACACCGGGGAGCTGTTTTTT. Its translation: CATSDSLAGHTGELFF.

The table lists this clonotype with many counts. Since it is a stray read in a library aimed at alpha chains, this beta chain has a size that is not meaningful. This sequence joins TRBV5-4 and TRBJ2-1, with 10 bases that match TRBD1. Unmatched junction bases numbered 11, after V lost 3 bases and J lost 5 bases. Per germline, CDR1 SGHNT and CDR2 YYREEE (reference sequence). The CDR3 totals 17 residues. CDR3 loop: CASSWARFGTGDNEQFF. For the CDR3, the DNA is TGTGCCAGCAGCTGGGCGCGGTTCGGGACAGGGGACAATGAGCAGTTCTTC.

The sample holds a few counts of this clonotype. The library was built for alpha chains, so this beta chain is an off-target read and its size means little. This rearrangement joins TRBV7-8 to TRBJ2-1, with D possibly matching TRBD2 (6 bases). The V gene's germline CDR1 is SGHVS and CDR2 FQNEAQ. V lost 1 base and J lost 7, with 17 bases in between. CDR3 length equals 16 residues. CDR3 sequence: CASSLESAGAHNEQFF. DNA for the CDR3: TGTGCCAGCAGCTTAGAGTCAGCGGGTGCCCATAATGAGCAGTTCTTC. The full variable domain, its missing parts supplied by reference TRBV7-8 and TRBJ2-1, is GAGVSQSPRYKVAKRGQDVALRCDPISGHVSLFWYQQALGQGPEFLTYFQNEAQLDKSGLPSDRFFAERPEGSVSTLKIQRTQQEDSAVYLCASSLESAGAHNEQFFGPGTRLTVL.

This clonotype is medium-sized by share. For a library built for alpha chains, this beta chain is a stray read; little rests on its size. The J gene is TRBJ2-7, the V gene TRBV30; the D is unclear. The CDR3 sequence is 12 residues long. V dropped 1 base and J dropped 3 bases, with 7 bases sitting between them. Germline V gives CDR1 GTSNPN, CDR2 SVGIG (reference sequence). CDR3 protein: CAWSGQFYEQYF. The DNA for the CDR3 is TGTGCCTGGAGTGGCCAGTTCTACGAGCAGTACTTC.

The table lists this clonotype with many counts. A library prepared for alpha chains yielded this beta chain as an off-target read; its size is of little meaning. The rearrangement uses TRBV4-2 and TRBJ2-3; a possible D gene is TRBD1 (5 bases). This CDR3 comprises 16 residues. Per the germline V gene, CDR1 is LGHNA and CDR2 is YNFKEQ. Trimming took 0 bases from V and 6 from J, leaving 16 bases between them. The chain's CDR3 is CASSQDRQGYRDTQYF. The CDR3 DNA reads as TGTGCCAGCAGCCAAGATCGGCAGGGCTATAGGGATACGCAGTATTTT.

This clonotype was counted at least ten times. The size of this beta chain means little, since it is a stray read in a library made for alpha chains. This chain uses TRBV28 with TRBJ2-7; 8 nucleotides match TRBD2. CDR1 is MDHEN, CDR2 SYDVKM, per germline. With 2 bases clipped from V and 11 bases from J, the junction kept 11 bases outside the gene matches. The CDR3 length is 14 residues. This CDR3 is CASSLIQRESFKYF. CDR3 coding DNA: TGTGCCAGCAGTTTAATACAGCGGGAGTCTTTCAAGTACTTC.

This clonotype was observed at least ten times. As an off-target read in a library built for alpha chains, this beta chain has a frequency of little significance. The CDR3 protein is CASSQDPGQLLADNEQFF. CDR3 nucleotides: TGTGCCAGCAGCCAAGATCCGGGACAACTATTGGCGGACAATGAGCAGTTCTTC. V usage is TRBV4-2 and J usage is TRBJ2-1; tentatively, D is TRBD1 (6 bases). CDR3 length: 18 residues. With 0 bases removed from V and 5 bases from J, the gap between germline ends came to 20 bases. Per the germline V gene, CDR1 is LGHNA and CDR2 is YNFKEQ.

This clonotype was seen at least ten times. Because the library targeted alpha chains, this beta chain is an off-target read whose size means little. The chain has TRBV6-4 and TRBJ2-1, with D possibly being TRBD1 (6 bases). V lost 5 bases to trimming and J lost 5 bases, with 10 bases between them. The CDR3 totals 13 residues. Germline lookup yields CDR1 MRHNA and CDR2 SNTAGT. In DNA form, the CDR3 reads TGTGCCAGCAGTCAACAGGGAAACAATGAGCAGTTCTTC. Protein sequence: CASSQQGNNEQFF.

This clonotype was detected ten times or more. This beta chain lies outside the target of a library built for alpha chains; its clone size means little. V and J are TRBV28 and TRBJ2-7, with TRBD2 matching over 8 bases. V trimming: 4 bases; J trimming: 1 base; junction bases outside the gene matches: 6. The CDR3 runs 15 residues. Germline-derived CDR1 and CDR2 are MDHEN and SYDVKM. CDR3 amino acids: CASSSSGRGSYEQYF. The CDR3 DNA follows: TGTGCCAGCAGTTCGAGCGGGAGAGGGTCCTACGAGCAGTACTTC.

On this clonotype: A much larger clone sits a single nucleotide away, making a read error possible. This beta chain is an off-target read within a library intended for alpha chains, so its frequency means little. CDR3: CASSLDRGPGANVLTF. In DNA form, the CDR3 reads TGTGCCAGCAGTCTGGACAGGGGGCCTGGGGCCAACGTCCTGACTTTC. This chain links TRBV6-5 with TRBJ2-6; 11 bases line up with TRBD1. The CDR3 spans 16 residues. J was trimmed by 2 bases and V by 5 bases; bases with no gene match: 2. Germline-derived CDR1 and CDR2 are MNHEY and SVGAGI.

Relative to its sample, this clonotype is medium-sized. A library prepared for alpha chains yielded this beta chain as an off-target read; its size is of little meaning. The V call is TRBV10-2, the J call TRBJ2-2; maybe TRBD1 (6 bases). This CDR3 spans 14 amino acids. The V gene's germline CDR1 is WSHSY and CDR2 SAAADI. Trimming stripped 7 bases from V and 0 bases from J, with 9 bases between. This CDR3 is CASMGHTNTGELFF. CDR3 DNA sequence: TGCGCCAGCATGGGACATACGAACACCGGGGAGCTGTTTTTT.

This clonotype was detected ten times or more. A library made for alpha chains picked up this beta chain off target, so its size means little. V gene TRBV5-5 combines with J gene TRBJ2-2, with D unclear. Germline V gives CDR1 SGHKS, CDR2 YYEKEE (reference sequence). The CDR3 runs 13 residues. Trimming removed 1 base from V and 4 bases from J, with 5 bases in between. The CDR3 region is CASSLLRTGELFF. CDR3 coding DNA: TGTGCCAGCAGCTTGCTGCGCACCGGGGAGCTGTTTTTT.

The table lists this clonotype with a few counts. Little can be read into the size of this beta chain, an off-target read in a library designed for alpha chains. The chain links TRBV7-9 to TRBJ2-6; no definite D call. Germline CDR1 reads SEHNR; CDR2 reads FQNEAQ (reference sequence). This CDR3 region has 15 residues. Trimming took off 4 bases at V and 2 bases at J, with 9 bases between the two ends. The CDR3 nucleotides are TGTGCCAGCAGCTCCTTCCTTGCTGGGGCCAACGTCCTGACTTTC. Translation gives CASSSFLAGANVLTF.

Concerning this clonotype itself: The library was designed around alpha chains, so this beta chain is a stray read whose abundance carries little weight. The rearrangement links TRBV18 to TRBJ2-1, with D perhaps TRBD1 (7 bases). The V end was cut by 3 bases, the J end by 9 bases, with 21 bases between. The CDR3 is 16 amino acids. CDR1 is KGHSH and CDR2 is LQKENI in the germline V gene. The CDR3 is CASSPYPRDSGGEQFF. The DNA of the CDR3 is TGTGCCAGCTCACCCTACCCTCGGGACTCAGGGGGTGAGCAGTTCTTC.

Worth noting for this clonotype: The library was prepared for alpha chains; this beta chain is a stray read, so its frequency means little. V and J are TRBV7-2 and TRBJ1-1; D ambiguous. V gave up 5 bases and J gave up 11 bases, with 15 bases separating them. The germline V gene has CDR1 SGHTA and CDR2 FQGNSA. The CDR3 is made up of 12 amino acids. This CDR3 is CASSPLLHGAFF. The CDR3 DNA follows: TGTGCCAGCAGCCCCCTTCTTCACGGGGCTTTCTTT.

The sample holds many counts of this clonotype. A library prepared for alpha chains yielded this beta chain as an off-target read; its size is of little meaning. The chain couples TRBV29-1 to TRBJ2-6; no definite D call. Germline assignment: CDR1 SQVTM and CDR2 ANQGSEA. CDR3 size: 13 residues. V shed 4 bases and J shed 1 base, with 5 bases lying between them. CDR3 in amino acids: CSVAESGANVLTF. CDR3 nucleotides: TGCAGCGTTGCTGAATCTGGGGCCAACGTCCTGACTTTC.

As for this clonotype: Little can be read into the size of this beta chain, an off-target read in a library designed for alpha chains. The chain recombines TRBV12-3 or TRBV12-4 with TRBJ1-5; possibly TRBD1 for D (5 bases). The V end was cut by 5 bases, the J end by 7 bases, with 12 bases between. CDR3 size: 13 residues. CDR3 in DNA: TGTGCCAGCAGTACCCTTGGGGACCAGCCCCAGCATTTT. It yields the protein CASSTLGDQPQHF.

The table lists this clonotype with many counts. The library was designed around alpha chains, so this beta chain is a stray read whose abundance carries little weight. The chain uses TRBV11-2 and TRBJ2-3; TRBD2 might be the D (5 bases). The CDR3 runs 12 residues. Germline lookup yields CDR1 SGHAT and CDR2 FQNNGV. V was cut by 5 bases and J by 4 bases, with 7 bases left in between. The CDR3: CASSRGPDTQYF. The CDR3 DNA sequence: TGTGCCAGCAGCCGGGGTCCAGATACGCAGTATTTT.

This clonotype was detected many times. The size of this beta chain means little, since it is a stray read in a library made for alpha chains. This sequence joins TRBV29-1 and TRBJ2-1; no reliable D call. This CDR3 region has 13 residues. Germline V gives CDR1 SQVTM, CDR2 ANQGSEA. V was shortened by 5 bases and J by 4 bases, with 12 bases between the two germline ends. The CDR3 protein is CSVSWTPYNEQFF. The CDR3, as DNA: TGCAGCGTTTCCTGGACCCCATACAATGAGCAGTTCTTC.

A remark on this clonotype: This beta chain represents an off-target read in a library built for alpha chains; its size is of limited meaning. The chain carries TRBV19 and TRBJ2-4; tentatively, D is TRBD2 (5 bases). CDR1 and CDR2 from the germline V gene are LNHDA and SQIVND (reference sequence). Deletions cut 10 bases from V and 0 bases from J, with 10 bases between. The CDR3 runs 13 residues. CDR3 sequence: CATSGLAKNIQYF. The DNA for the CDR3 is TGTGCCACCTCCGGACTAGCCAAAAACATTCAGTACTTC.

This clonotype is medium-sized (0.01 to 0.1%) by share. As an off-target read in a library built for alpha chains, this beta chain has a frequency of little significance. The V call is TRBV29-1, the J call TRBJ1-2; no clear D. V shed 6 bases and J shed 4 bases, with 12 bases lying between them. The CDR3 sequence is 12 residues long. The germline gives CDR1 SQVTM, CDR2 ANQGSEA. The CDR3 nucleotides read TGCAGCGTGGAGACGCTTGGCTATGGCTACACCTTC. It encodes CSVETLGYGYTF.